The rows below give T cell receptor beta chains drawn from one sample of a study of blood T cell repertoires in COVID-19. The table came from immunoSEQ multiplex PCR; TCRdb's copy has only in-frame clones and leaves some out. This sample yields some 320,000 clones, of which 85% to 95% are seen a single time; around 3.9% belongs to the top ten. The source material was PBMCs or T cells enriched from blood (not recorded which). Source of these receptors: a woman aged 25 to 39 who had been exposed to COVID-19. Each CDR3 is given with its conserved first and last residue. D genes are given only for firm matches. Where a row states a size, it is once, few, many or the class of an expanded clone; other rows omit it.

j_gene	abundance	v_gene	d_gene	CDR3aa	CDR3nt
TRBJ2-1	NA	TRBV6-5	TRBD2	CASKLSGEYNEQFF	TGTGCCAGCAAATTAAGCGGGGAATACAATGAGCAGTTCTTC
TRBJ1-1	NA	TRBV24-1	TRBD1	CATSDPGTGIPEAFF	TGTGCCACCAGTGACCCCGGGACAGGGATCCCTGAAGCTTTCTTT
TRBJ2-1	few	TRBV5-1	NA	CASSWSVRVLTYNEQFF	TGCGCCAGCAGTTGGTCTGTTCGGGTGTTAACCTACAATGAGCAGTTCTTC
TRBJ2-7	NA	TRBV29-1	TRBD1	CSVGDSYYEQYF	TGCAGCGTGGGGGACAGCTACTACGAGCAGTACTTC
TRBJ1-3	NA	TRBV3-1/TRBV3-2	NA	CASSQVRVGNTIYF	TGTGCCAGCAGCCAAGTCAGGGTTGGAAACACCATATATTTT
TRBJ2-6	NA	TRBV7-8	NA	CASSFRGGSGANVLTF	TGTGCCAGCAGCTTCCGGGGAGGCTCTGGGGCCAACGTCCTGACTTTC
TRBJ2-7	NA	TRBV5-1	TRBD1	CASSQGTGSSYEQYF	TGCGCCAGCAGCCAAGGGACAGGAAGCTCCTACGAGCAGTACTTC
TRBJ1-5	few	TRBV2	NA	CASRTGLSNQPQHF	TGTGCCAGCAGAACAGGATTAAGCAATCAGCCCCAGCATTTT
TRBJ1-2	NA	TRBV10-3	NA	CAISESRGGYTF	TGTGCCATCAGTGAGTCGCGGGGCGGCTACACCTTC
TRBJ1-5	NA	TRBV19	NA	CASKKSFYPKIEPQHF	TGTGCCAGTAAGAAATCATTCTACCCCAAGATTGAGCCCCAGCATTTT
TRBJ1-5	NA	TRBV7-9	NA	CASSRGPGRSGNQPQHF	TGTGCCAGCAGCCGGGGACCTGGGAGGTCGGGCAATCAGCCCCAGCATTTT
TRBJ2-7	NA	TRBV15	TRBD1	CATSRGDRGYEQYF	TGTGCCACCAGCAGAGGGGACAGGGGATACGAGCAGTACTTC
TRBJ2-1	NA	TRBV19	TRBD2	CASSPTSGGVYNEQFF	TGTGCCAGTAGTCCCACTAGCGGGGGCGTGTACAATGAGCAGTTCTTC
TRBJ1-4	NA	TRBV29-1	TRBD1	CSVGQGAGEKLFF	TGCAGCGTCGGACAGGGGGCAGGAGAAAAACTGTTTTTT
TRBJ1-1	once	TRBV11-1	NA	CASSWGDTEAFF	TGTGCCAGCAGCTGGGGGGACACTGAAGCTTTCTTT
TRBJ1-1	NA	TRBV15	NA	CATRANTEAFF	TGTGCCACCAGGGCCAACACTGAAGCTTTCTTT